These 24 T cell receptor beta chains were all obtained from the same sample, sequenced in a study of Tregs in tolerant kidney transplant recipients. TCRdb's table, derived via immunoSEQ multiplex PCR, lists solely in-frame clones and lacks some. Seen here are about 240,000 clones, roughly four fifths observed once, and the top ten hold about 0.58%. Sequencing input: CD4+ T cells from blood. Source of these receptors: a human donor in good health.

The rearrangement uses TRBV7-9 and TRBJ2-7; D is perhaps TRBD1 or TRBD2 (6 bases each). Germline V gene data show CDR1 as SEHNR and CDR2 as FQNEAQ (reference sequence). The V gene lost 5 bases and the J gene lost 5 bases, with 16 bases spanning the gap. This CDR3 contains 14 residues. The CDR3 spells CASSLRGALNEQYF. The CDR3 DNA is TGTGCCAGCAGCCTAAGGGGGGCTCTAAACGAGCAGTACTTC.

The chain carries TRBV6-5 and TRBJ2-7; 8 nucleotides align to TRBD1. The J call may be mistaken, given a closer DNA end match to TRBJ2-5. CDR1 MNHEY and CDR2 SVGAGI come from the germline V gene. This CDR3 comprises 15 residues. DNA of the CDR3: TGTGCCAGCAGTTACGTGGCAGGGGGCCGGGAGACCCAGTACTTC. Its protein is CASSYVAGGRETQYF.

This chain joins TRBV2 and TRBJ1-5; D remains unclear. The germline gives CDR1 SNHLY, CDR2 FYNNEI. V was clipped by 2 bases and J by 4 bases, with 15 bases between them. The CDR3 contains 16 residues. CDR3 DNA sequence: TGTGCCAGCAGTGAATCGGTCTGGGCCGAGAATCAGCCCCAGCATTTT. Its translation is CASSESVWAENQPQHF.

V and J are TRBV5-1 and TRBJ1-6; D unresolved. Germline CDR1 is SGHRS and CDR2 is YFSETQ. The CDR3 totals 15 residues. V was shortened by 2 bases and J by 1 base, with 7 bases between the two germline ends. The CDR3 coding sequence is TGCGCCAGCAGCTTCCGGGGTTCCTATAATTCACCCCTCCACTTT. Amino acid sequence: CASSFRGSYNSPLHF.

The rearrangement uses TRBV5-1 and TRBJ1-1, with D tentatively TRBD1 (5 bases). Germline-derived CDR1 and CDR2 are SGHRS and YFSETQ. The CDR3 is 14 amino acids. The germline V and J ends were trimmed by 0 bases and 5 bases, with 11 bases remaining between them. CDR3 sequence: CASSLGGAQTEAFF. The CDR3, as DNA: TGCGCCAGCAGCTTGGGCGGGGCACAAACTGAAGCTTTCTTT.

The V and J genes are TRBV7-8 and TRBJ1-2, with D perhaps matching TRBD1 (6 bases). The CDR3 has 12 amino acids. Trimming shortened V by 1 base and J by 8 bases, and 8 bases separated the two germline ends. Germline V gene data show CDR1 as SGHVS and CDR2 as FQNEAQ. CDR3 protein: CASSLGGGGYTF. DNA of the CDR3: TGTGCCAGCAGCTTAGGTGGGGGCGGCTACACCTTC. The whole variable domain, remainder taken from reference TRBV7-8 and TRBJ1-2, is GAGVSQSPRYKVAKRGQDVALRCDPISGHVSLFWYQQALGQGPEFLTYFQNEAQLDKSGLPSDRFFAERPEGSVSTLKIQRTQQEDSAVYLCASSLGGGGYTFGSGTRLTVV.

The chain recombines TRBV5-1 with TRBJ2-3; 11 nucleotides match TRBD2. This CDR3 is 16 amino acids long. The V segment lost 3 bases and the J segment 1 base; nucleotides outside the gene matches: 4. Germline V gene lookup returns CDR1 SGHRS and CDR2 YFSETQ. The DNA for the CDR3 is TGCGCCAGCAGCTATGGGACTAGCGGTGGCACAGATACGCAGTATTTT. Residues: CASSYGTSGGTDTQYF.

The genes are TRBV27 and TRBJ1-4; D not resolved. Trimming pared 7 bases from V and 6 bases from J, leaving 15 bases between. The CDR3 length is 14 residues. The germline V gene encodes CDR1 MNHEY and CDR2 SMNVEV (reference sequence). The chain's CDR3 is CASTQQLGYEKLFF. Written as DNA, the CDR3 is TGTGCCAGCACCCAACAGCTCGGGTATGAAAAACTGTTTTTT.

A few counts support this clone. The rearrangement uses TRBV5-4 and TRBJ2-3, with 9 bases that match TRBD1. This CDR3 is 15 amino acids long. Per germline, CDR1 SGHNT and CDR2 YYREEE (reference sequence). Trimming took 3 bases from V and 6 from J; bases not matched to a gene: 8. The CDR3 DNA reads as TGTGCCAGCAGCTCAGACAGGGGGACCTTGGATACGCAGTATTTT. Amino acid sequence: CASSSDRGTLDTQYF.

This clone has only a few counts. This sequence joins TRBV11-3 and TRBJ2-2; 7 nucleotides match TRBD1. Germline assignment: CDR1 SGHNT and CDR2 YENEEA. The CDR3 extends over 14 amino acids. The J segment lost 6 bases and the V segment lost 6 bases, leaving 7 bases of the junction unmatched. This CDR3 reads CASRLTGLSGELFF. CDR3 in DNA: TGTGCCAGCAGGCTGACAGGGTTATCCGGGGAGCTGTTTTTT. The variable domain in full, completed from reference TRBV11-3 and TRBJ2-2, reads EAGVVQSPRYKIIEKKQPVAFWCNPISGHNTLYWYLQNLGQGPELLIRYENEEAVDDSQLPKDRFSAERLKGVDSTLKIQPAELGDSAVYLCASRLTGLSGELFFGEGSRLTVL.

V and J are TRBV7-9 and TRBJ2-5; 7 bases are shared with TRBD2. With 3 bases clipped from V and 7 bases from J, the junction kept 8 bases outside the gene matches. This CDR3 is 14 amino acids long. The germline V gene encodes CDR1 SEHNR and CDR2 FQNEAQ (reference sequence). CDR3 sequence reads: CASSFGGRAATQYF. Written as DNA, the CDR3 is TGTGCCAGCAGCTTTGGAGGGAGGGCGGCGACCCAGTACTTC.

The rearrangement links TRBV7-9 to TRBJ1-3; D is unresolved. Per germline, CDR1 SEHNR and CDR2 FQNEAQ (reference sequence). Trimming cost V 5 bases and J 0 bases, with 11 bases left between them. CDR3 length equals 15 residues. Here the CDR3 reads CASSPIRGSGNTIYF. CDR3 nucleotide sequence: TGTGCCAGCAGCCCAATCCGAGGCTCTGGAAACACCATATATTTT. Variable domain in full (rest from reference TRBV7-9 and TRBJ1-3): DTGVSQNPRHKITKRGQNVTFRCDPISEHNRLYWYRQTLGQGPEFLTYFQNEAQLEKSRLLSDRFSAERPKGSFSTLEIQRTEQGDSAMYLCASSPIRGSGNTIYFGEGSWLTVV.

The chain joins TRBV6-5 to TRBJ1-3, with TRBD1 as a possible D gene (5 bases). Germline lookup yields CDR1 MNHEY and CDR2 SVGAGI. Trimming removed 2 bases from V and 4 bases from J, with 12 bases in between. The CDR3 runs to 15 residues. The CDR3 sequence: CASSYGTRQGNTIYF. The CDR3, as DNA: TGTGCCAGCAGTTACGGGACCCGACAGGGAAACACCATATATTTT.

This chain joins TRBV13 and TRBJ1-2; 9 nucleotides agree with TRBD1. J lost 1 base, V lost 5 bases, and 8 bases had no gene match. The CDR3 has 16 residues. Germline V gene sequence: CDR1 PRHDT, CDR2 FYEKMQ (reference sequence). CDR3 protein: CASSGPGTGYNYGYTF. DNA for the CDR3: TGTGCCAGCAGCGGGCCGGGGACAGGGTATAACTATGGCTACACCTTC.

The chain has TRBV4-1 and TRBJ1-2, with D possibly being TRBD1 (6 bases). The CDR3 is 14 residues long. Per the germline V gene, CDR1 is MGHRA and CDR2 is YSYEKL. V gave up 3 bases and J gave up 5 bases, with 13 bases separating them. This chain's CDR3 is CASSQRQGPYGYTF. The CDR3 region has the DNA TGCGCCAGCAGCCAGCGTCAGGGGCCTTATGGCTACACCTTC.

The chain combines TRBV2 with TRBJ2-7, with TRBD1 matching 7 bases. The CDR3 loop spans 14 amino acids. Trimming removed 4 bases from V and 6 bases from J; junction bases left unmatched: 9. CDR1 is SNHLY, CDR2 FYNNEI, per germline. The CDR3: CASSVGGRESEQYF. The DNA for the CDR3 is TGTGCCAGCAGTGTAGGGGGCAGGGAGTCCGAGCAGTACTTC. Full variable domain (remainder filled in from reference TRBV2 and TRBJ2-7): EPEVTQTPSHQVTQMGQEVILRCVPISNHLYFYWYRQILGQKVEFLVSFYNNEISEKSEIFDDQFSVERPDGSNFTLKIRSTKLEDSAMYFCASSVGGRESEQYFGPGTRLTVT.

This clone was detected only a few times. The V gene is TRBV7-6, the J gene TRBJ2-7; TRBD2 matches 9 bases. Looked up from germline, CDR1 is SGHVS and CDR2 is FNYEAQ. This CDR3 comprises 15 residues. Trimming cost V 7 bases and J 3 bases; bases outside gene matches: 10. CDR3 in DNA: TGTGCCAGCACCGGGGGTTTTAGCGGGAGCTACGAGCAGTACTTC. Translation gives CASTGGFSGSYEQYF. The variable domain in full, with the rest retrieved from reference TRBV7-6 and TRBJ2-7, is GAGVSQSPRYKVTKRGQDVALRCDPISGHVSLYWYRQALGQGPEFLTYFNYEAQQDKSGLPNDRFSAERPEGSISTLTIQRTEQRDSAMYRCASTGGFSGSYEQYFGPGTRLTVT.

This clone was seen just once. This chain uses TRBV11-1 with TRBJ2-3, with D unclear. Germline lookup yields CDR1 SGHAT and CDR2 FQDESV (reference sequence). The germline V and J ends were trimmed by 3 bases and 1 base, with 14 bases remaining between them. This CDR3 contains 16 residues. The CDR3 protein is CASSFRPAIRTDTQYF. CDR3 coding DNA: TGTGCCAGCAGCTTTCGGCCCGCGATACGCACAGATACGCAGTATTTT. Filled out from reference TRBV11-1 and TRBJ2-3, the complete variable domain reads EAEVAQSPRYKITEKSQAVAFWCDPISGHATLYWYRQILGQGPELLVQFQDESVVDDSQLPKDRFSAERLKGVDSTLKIQPAELGDSAMYLCASSFRPAIRTDTQYFGPGTRLTVL.

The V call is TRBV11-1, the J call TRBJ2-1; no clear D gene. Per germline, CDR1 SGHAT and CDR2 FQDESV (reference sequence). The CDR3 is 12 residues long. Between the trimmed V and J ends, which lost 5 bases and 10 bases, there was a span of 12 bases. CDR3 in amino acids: CASSPPAGEQFF. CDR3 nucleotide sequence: TGTGCCAGCAGCCCTCCAGCCGGGGAGCAGTTCTTC.

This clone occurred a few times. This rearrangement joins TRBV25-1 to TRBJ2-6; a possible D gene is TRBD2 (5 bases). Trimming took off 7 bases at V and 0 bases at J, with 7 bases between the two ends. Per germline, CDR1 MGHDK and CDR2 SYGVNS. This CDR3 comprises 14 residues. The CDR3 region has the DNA TGTGCCAGCAAGGACTCCTCTGGGGCCAACGTCCTGACTTTC. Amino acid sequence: CASKDSSGANVLTF.

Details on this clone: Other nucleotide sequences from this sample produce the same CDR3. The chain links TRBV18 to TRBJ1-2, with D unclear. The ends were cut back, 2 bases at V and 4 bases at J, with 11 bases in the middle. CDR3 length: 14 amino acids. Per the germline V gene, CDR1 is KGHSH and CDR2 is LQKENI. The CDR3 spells CASSPSPGSYGYTF. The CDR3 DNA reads TGTGCCAGCTCACCATCGCCGGGGAGCTATGGCTACACCTTC.

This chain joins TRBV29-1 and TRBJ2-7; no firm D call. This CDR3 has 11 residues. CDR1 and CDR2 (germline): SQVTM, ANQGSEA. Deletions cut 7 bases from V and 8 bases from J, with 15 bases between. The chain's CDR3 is CSAAAISKQYF. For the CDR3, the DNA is TGCAGCGCCGCGGCCATTTCGAAGCAGTACTTC.

The CDR3 spells CASSLFQGVSYGYTF. Written as DNA, the CDR3 is TGTGCCAGCAGCTTGTTTCAGGGGGTTTCCTATGGCTACACCTTC. This chain joins TRBV7-2 and TRBJ1-2; 7 bases map to TRBD1. This CDR3 comprises 15 residues. J lost 4 bases, V lost 3 bases, and 8 bases had no gene match. The germline CDR1 and CDR2 sequences are SGHTA and FQGNSA. Drawing the rest from reference TRBV7-2 and TRBJ1-2, the complete variable domain is GAGVSQSPSNKVTEKGKDVELRCDPISGHTALYWYRQSLGQGLEFLIYFQGNSAPDKSGLPSDRFSAERTGGSVSTLTIQRTQQEDSAVYLCASSLFQGVSYGYTFGSGTRLTVV.

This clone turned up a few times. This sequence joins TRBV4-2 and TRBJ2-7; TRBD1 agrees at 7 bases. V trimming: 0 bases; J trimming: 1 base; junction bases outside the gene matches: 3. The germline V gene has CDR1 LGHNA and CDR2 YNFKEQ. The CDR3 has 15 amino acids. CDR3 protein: CASSQDQGQSYEQYF. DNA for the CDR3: TGTGCCAGCAGCCAAGATCAGGGACAGTCCTACGAGCAGTACTTC.